The table lists the clone carrying this TCR beta chain with a count of one. Its antigen is as yet unknown. This record belongs to a study of graft-versus-host responses after intestinal transplantation. General observations from the study: Recipient marrow showed GvH clones, some seen first in ileum or blood.

The table came from immunoSEQ multiplex PCR; TCRdb's copy has only in-frame clones and leaves some out. The sample has more than 70,000 clones, 90% seen once. V was clipped by 2 bases and J by 5 bases; unmatched bases: 3. Germline V CDR1 and CDR2: SGHAT, FQNNGV. CDR3 length: 15 amino acids. The chain carries TRBV11-2 and TRBJ1-4, with 9 bases fitting TRBD1. The sample in question was unstimulated CD4+ T cells sorted from spleen or lymph node cells, obtained before intestinal transplant. This TCR was sampled from a human donor who received an intestinal transplant. This chain's CDR3 is CASSLLGQGNEKLFF. The CDR3, as DNA: TGTGCCAGCAGCTTACTAGGACAGGGGAATGAAAAACTGTTTTTT.